The sequence of this TCR beta chain was determined in a study of T-cell reconstitution after alpha-beta-depleted transplantation in children. Regarding the study as a whole: By about two months after transplant, alpha-beta T cells reportedly arose from several hundred graft clones that had expanded. The study traced high day-60 TCRbeta diversity in some patients to surviving recipient T cells and thymic progenitors. A year post-transplant, T-cell counts and diversity derived mostly from newly produced T cells.

This clonotype was seen many times. The target antigen is unknown. The germline gives CDR1 SQVTM, CDR2 ANQGSEA. The CDR3 has 13 residues. V was shortened by 3 bases and J by 3 bases, with 12 bases between the two germline ends. This sample's TCRbeta library carried unique molecular identifier barcodes. TCRdb used MiXCR to reprocess the PCR reads, holding one entry per CDR3 protein. The sample consists of 250,000 to 400,000 distinct CDR3 sequences, about a quarter of them appearing once. The rearrangement links TRBV29-1 to TRBJ2-7; maybe TRBD1 (5 bases). The specimen comprised PBMCs, mostly from graft donor cells, sampled 180 days after TCRalphabeta/CD19-depleted stem cell transplant. This sequence was found in a male patient younger than 18 who had a stem cell transplant for acute lymphoblastic leukemia, so the T cells may come from the graft donor. The CDR3 nucleotides read TGCAGCGTTGACCGTAGGGGAAGCTACGAGCAGTACTTC. Translation gives CSVDRRGSYEQYF.